Sequencing of this T cell receptor beta chain was carried out in a study of T cell repertoires in cytomegalovirus infection (dated by TCRdb to the late 2010s). Some background on the complete study: Donor HLA type was relevant to the analysis, because carriage of CMV infection together with the matching HLA type was indicated by public TCR beta signatures.

The CDR3 runs 14 residues from the cysteine to the phenylalanine. The sequence is cut down to CDR3 DNA, 42 bases in frame from base 1. Trimming removed 2 bases from V and 2 bases from J, leaving 10 bases between the germline ends. According to the germline V gene (reference sequence), CDR1 reads SGHNT and CDR2 reads YYREEE. There are a few counts of this clonotype. Its antigen has not been determined. Base qualities are not at hand, and no much larger clone is one base apart. TCRdb lists the instrument as Illumina HiSeq 1500. Using fastp at Q25 and MiXCR, TCRdb reprocessed the public reads and kept productive beta chains. Identical CDR3 protein sequences are pooled into one entry, listed with their most common genes and DNA. The sample data list about 260,000 distinct CDR3 sequences, and around 8.7% of these were observed just once. The ten largest clones add up to around 15% of the sample. The paper as a whole reports these results and caveats: Carriers of CMV infection plus the relevant HLA type were discriminated by the cumulative frequency of public TCR beta family members in the study cohort and in an independent roughly 400-donor cohort. In the ex vivo response, HLA-C-restricted CMV-specific TCR beta clonotypes were dominant, and in two of eight donors the single most frequent clonotype came from this HLA-C-restricted group.

The sequence derives from a human donor in good health (CMV status not recorded). Some clones in this sample may be carry-over from other donors' samples. The sequencing input was PBMCs. Recombination joined TRBV5-4 with TRBJ2-5; TRBD1 might be the D gene, on 5 matching bases. CDR3 sequence: CASSFAGLQETQYF. The sequenced DNA: TGTGCCAGCAGCTTTGCAGGGCTTCAAGAGACCCAGTACTTC. With the portions outside the CDR3 filled from the reference TRBV5-4 and TRBJ2-5 genes, the complete variable region becomes ETGVTQSPTHLIKTRGQQVTLRCSSQSGHNTVSWYQQALGQGPQFIFQYYREEENGRGNFPPRFSGLQFPNYSSELNVNALELDDSALYLCASSFAGLQETQYFGPGTRLLVL.